This T cell receptor beta chain was recorded in a study of Ad26.COV2.S vaccination and SARS-CoV-2 variants. Study summary: Intramuscular Ad26.COV2.S at 5x10^10 or 1x10^11 viral particles. Study results and caveats: An underestimation of total T cell responses may have resulted from the TCR breadth and depth analyses. Among vaccine recipients, spike-specific TCR breadth exceeded that of placebo recipients.

Libraries were prepared by immunoSEQ multiplex PCR; TCRdb keeps only in-frame clonotypes and omits some of them. This table has 350,000 to 500,000 clones, 85% to 90% appearing once. V lost 3 bases and J 2 bases, leaving 14 bases between the germline ends. The CDR3 has 17 residues. The germline V gene has CDR1 LGHDT and CDR2 YNNKEL (reference sequence). Treatment denoted: some 20 received Ad26.COV2.S at low or high dose, single or two shots; about 5 received placebo; per-sample allocation not given. Each sample was drawn 63 days after the first injection (of vaccine or placebo). Adults aged 18-55 years in Boston included the donor. A remark on this clone: Its target is unknown.

This specimen consisted of peripheral blood, obtained in a trial of Ad26.COV2.S vaccine versus placebo. The receptor's source is a person aged 18-60 years who received the Ad26.COV2.S COVID-19 vaccine or a placebo. The chain recombines TRBV3-1 (or the pseudogene TRBV3-2) with TRBJ2-6; the D gene is possibly TRBD1 (6 bases). The CDR3 here is CASSHNRAQAGANVLTF. The CDR3 DNA reads as TGTGCCAGCAGCCACAACAGGGCCCAAGCTGGGGCCAACGTCCTGACTTTC.